Each of the 4 T cell receptor beta chains below was sequenced from the same sample in a study of vaccination and CD4 T cells after COVID-19 (dated by TCRdb to between 2021 and 2023). Their antigen targets remain unknown. The sample's treatment or condition label, decoded: 10-day PBMC culture with coronavirus spike peptide pools or control peptides (ViraFEST assay). CD4+ T cells from unexposed donors were collected before the COVID-19 pandemic (2011-2018). Library preparation used PCR. The run used an Illumina iSeq 100. TCR sequencing of DNA from cultured CD4+ T cells used the Oncomine TCR Beta short-read assay at the Johns Hopkins FTIC core. TCRdb cleaned the public reads at Q25 with fastp, built clones with MiXCR and kept in-frame beta chains. Rows with one shared CDR3 protein collapse into an entry with the most common genes and DNA. The sample data list around 8,000 distinct CDR3 sequences, and more than 35% of these were observed just once. In total, the top ten clones hold approximately 13% of the sample.

The specimen sequenced was CD4+ T cells from blood, cultured in vitro. These receptors were collected from a human donor in good health.

This clonotype was seen only once. The chain recombines TRBV12-3 or TRBV12-4 with TRBJ1-1, with D unresolved. This CDR3 has 14 residues. Trimming removed 5 bases from V and 6 bases from J, with 16 bases in between. Here the CDR3 DNA reads TGTGCCAGCAGTACGTCTTTAGGGCCCTCTGAAGCTTTCTTT. It yields the protein CASSTSLGPSEAFF.

CDR3 loop: CSAFGGGYNEQFF. DNA for the CDR3: TGCAGTGCGTTCGGGGGGGGCTACAATGAGCAGTTCTTC. The rearrangement uses TRBV20-1 and TRBJ2-1, with 8 bases matching TRBD2. Germline V gene data show CDR1 as DFQATT and CDR2 as SNEGSKA (reference sequence). This CDR3 has 13 amino acids. V shed 6 bases, J shed 3 bases, and the junction held 4 bases outside the gene matches.

In its sample, this clonotype is large. The chain carries TRBV19 and TRBJ1-5; no clear D. Trimming removed 7 bases at V and 0 bases at J, with 16 bases between. This CDR3 has 16 amino acids. Germline assignment: CDR1 LNHDA and CDR2 SQIVND (reference sequence). The CDR3 DNA follows: TGTGCCAGTAATTTGGGCACATTAGATAGCAATCAGCCCCAGCATTTT. Amino acid sequence: CASNLGTLDSNQPQHF.

The chain employs TRBV10-3 and TRBJ1-2; 11 bases agree with TRBD1. Germline-derived CDR1 and CDR2 are ENHRY and SYGVKD. The CDR3 sequence is 16 residues long. J gave up 4 bases and V 1 base, and 5 bases lay outside the gene matches. The CDR3 coding sequence is TGTGCCATCAGTGAGTTTCGGGACAGGGGGTCCTATGGCTACACCTTC. It encodes CAISEFRDRGSYGYTF.